The 24 T cell receptor beta chains reported below all come from one sample, sequenced in a study of regulatory T cells in long-lasting Graves disease. To make TCR beta libraries, researchers used iRepertoire HTBI primers and Arm-PCR of CDR3 regions. Each CDR3 protein gets one entry after TCRdb re-called the multiplex PCR reads with MiXCR. The data show roughly 410,000 distinct CDR3 sequences, over 14% seen once. Time point described: newly diagnosed GD, antithyroid drugs for less than 3 months. RNA from PBMCs was the source of the TCR library. This sample also appeared in a second study, on T cells in Graves' hyperthyroidism and ophthalmopathy.

This sample comprised peripheral blood mononuclear cells (PBMCs), obtained at new diagnosis, from a patient treated with antithyroid drugs. The source of these receptors is a woman in her thirties or forties with Graves disease.

The V gene is TRBV4-2, the J gene TRBJ2-2, with D perhaps matching TRBD1 (5 bases). V gave up 4 bases and J gave up 4 bases, with 13 bases separating them. The germline gives CDR1 LGHNA, CDR2 YNFKEQ. The CDR3 runs to 15 residues. CDR3 sequence reads: CASSPFQGPTGELFF. The CDR3 bases are TGTGCCAGCAGCCCATTTCAGGGTCCCACCGGGGAGCTGTTTTTT.

This clonotype occurred many times. The chain employs TRBV6-5 and TRBJ2-7, with TRBD2 identical over 8 bases. The CDR3 sequence is 16 residues long. Germline lookup yields CDR1 MNHEY and CDR2 SVGAGI. The V and J ends lost 0 bases and 5 bases, in that order; junction bases with no gene match: 9. The chain's CDR3 is CASSYSKRLAGHEQYF. In DNA, the CDR3 is TGTGCCAGCAGTTACTCGAAGCGTCTAGCGGGCCACGAGCAGTACTTC.

This clonotype was found once. This may be a read error, as it is one base from a much larger clone. V gene TRBV29-1 combines with J gene TRBJ1-2; D uncertain. This CDR3 region has 15 residues. Germline assignment: CDR1 SQVTM and CDR2 ANQGSEA. As DNA, the CDR3 is TGCAGCGCTGAAGATAACAGCCCATCTAACTATGGCTACACCTTC. This translates into CSAEDNSPSNYGYTF.

The V and J genes are TRBV27 and TRBJ2-7; D gene uncertain. Germline-derived CDR1 and CDR2 are MNHEY and SMNVEV (reference sequence). V lost 8 bases to trimming and J lost 1 base, with 6 bases between them. The CDR3 runs 11 residues. The CDR3: CASGNSYEQYF. The CDR3 region has the DNA TGTGCCAGCGGCAATTCCTACGAGCAGTACTTC.

This clonotype was counted between two and nine times. The chain links TRBV5-6 to TRBJ1-5; no clear D gene. V was shortened by 1 base and J by 3 bases, with 8 bases between the two germline ends. CDR3 length: 14 amino acids. Germline CDR1 and CDR2: SGHDT and YYEEEE. The CDR3 nucleotides read TGTGCCAGCAGCTTGCGCCAACTCAATCAGCCCCAGCATTTT. This codes for CASSLRQLNQPQHF. The variable domain in full, completed from reference TRBV5-6 and TRBJ1-5, reads DAGVTQSPTHLIKTRGQQVTLRCSPKSGHDTVSWYQQALGQGPQFIFQYYEEEERQRGNFPDRFSGHQFPNYSSELNVNALLLGDSALYLCASSLRQLNQPQHFGDGTRLSIL.

This clonotype turned up a few times. The chain combines TRBV28 with TRBJ2-5, with 7 bases identical to TRBD1. J lost 9 bases, V lost 5 bases, and 12 bases had no gene match. This CDR3 comprises 14 residues. CDR1 MDHEN and CDR2 SYDVKM come from the germline V gene. This chain's CDR3 is CASSLGARGKPQYF. CDR3 DNA sequence: TGTGCCAGCAGTCTCGGGGCCAGGGGGAAGCCCCAGTACTTC.

The table lists this clonotype with many counts. The gene calls are TRBV28 and TRBJ2-6; D tentatively fits TRBD1 or TRBD2 (5 bases each). This CDR3 region has 13 residues. The germline V and J ends were trimmed by 6 bases and 12 bases, with 15 bases remaining between them. Germline V gene sequence: CDR1 MDHEN, CDR2 SYDVKM. The CDR3 bases are TGTGCCAGCAGACCGGGACGGACACTCGTCCTGACTTTC. It specifies CASRPGRTLVLTF.

This clonotype appeared many times. The chain has TRBV27 and TRBJ2-3, with 7 bases fitting TRBD2. Looked up from germline, CDR1 is MNHEY and CDR2 is SMNVEV (reference sequence). V lost 4 bases, J lost 1 base, and 8 bases stayed unmatched. The CDR3 consists of 16 residues. For the CDR3, the DNA is TGTGCCAGCAGTTGGGACTACAGAAGGGGCACAGATACGCAGTATTTT. This encodes CASSWDYRRGTDTQYF.

The rearrangement joins TRBV15 to TRBJ2-3; no clear D gene. Per germline, CDR1 LNHNV and CDR2 YYDKDF (reference sequence). V lost 7 bases, J lost 1 base, and 12 bases lay in between. The CDR3 spans 14 residues. The DNA for the CDR3 is TGTGCCACCAACTGGGTTCGTGGCACAGATACGCAGTATTTT. Translating gives CATNWVRGTDTQYF.

This clonotype was counted at least ten times. This chain links TRBV6-2 or TRBV6-3 with TRBJ2-5; D not resolved. Germline V gene data show CDR1 as MNHEY and CDR2 as SVGEGT. The V gene lost 7 bases and the J gene lost 5 bases, with 14 bases spanning the gap. This CDR3 contains 13 residues. The DNA for the CDR3 is TGTGCCAGCAATAATTCCCCCCGGGAGACCCAGTACTTC. This sequence encodes CASNNSPRETQYF.

This rearrangement joins TRBV28 to TRBJ2-7; D is unresolved. Per germline, CDR1 MDHEN and CDR2 SYDVKM. V lost 5 bases and J lost 2, with 13 bases in between. The CDR3 runs 14 residues. CDR3 residues: CASSHERFPYEQYF. CDR3 bases: TGTGCCAGCAGTCACGAGCGCTTTCCCTACGAGCAGTACTTC. Full variable domain (outside the CDR3, taken from reference TRBV28 and TRBJ2-7): DVKVTQSSRYLVKRTGEKVFLECVQDMDHENMFWYRQDPGLGLRLIYFSYDVKMKEKGDIPEGYSVSREKKERFSLILESASTNQTSMYLCASSHERFPYEQYFGPGTRLTVT.

Comments on this clonotype: This may come from a read error, since a much larger clone is one base off. The CDR3 region is CVSSPQGPLNTEAFF. The CDR3 DNA sequence: TGTGTCAGCTCACCCCAGGGCCCCTTGAACACTGAAGCTTTCTTT. The chain has TRBV18 and TRBJ1-1; tentatively, D is TRBD1 (5 bases). This CDR3 has 15 amino acids. The germline gives CDR1 KGHSH, CDR2 LQKENI.

This clonotype was found many times. This sequence joins TRBV14 and TRBJ2-3; TRBD2 is a possible D gene (6 bases). The CDR3 covers 20 residues. V lost 0 bases to trimming and J lost 5 bases, with 27 bases between them. Germline V CDR1 and CDR2: SGHDN, FVKESK. CDR3: CASSQDEPKETSSFVDTQYF. CDR3 in DNA: TGTGCCAGCAGCCAAGACGAGCCAAAAGAGACTAGTTCTTTTGTAGATACGCAGTATTTT.

This clonotype was recorded many times. The chain couples TRBV7-2 to TRBJ2-3, with D perhaps matching TRBD2 (7 bases). The CDR3 length is 15 residues. V dropped 5 bases and J dropped 6 bases, with 18 bases sitting between them. CDR1 is SGHTA, CDR2 FQGNSA, per germline. The CDR3 nucleotides are TGTGCCAGCAGCGAAAGAGGGGGGGCGCCGGATACGCAGTATTTT. Translation: CASSERGGAPDTQYF.

At least ten counts were recorded for this clonotype. The gene calls are TRBV9 and TRBJ2-3, with D perhaps matching TRBD2 (6 bases). V shed 0 bases and J shed 9 bases, with 17 bases lying between them. The germline V gene has CDR1 SGDLS and CDR2 YYNGEE. The CDR3 has 15 residues. The CDR3 reads CASSVVAGTPSTQYF. Here the CDR3 DNA reads TGTGCCAGCAGCGTAGTCGCGGGGACCCCAAGCACGCAGTATTTT.

This clonotype was seen a handful of times. The gene calls are TRBV20-1 and TRBJ2-2; D possibly corresponds to TRBD2 (5 bases). This CDR3 region has 17 residues. Trimming removed 6 bases at V and 2 bases at J, with 22 bases between. Germline V gives CDR1 DFQATT, CDR2 SNEGSKA (reference sequence). CDR3 sequence: CSALGGLGVLNTGELFF. CDR3 DNA sequence: TGCAGTGCCCTAGGAGGCTTGGGTGTCCTAAACACCGGGGAGCTGTTTTTT.

The chain combines TRBV20-1 with TRBJ2-7; D is unresolved. Germline loops: CDR1 DFQATT, CDR2 SNEGSKA (reference sequence). Trimming cost V 3 bases and J 4 bases, with 10 bases left between them. The CDR3 extends over 12 amino acids. The CDR3 sequence is CSARAYTYEQYF. DNA for the CDR3: TGCAGTGCTAGGGCTTACACTTACGAGCAGTACTTC.

Only a few counts were recorded for this clonotype. A much larger clone differs by one base, so this may be a read error. The chain combines TRBV12-3 or TRBV12-4 with TRBJ2-5; D might be TRBD2 (5 bases). The CDR3 is 16 amino acids. CDR3 sequence reads: CASRRGHLNIYNEQSF. The CDR3, as DNA: TGTGCCAGTCGAAGAGGGCATCTCAATATCTACAATGAGCAGTCCTTC.

The table lists this clonotype with many counts. The rearrangement uses TRBV10-3 and TRBJ1-5, with D unresolved. Deletions cut 5 bases from V and 7 bases from J, with 9 bases between. CDR3 length equals 12 residues. The germline CDR1 and CDR2 sequences are ENHRY and SYGVKD. The CDR3 DNA follows: TGTGCCATCAGTACAGACGGACAGCCCCAGCATTTT. Translation: CAISTDGQPQHF.

This clonotype was counted at least ten times. The chain joins TRBV12-3 or TRBV12-4 to TRBJ2-1; the D is unclear. V was pared by 3 bases and J by 8 bases, with 8 bases between. The CDR3 extends over 12 amino acids. As DNA, the CDR3 is TGTGCCAGCAGTTTTGGTAATCATGAGCAGTTCTTC. This codes for CASSFGNHEQFF.

This clonotype was seen only a few times. The chain couples TRBV6-2 or TRBV6-3 to TRBJ1-4, with 7 nucleotides matching TRBD1. The V gene's germline CDR1 is MNHEY and CDR2 SVGEGT. V was pared by 5 bases and J by 7 bases, with 10 bases of the junction left unmatched. The CDR3 length is 15 residues. The CDR3 spells CASSIYRGGGEKLFF. The DNA for the CDR3 is TGTGCCAGCAGTATCTACAGGGGTGGCGGTGAAAAACTGTTTTTT.

This clonotype was detected many times. The chain uses TRBV5-5 and TRBJ2-1; 7 bases agree with TRBD2. CDR3 size: 15 residues. V lost 0 bases, J lost 6 bases, and 6 bases stayed unmatched. Germline values: CDR1 SGHKS, CDR2 YYEKEE (reference sequence). In DNA, the CDR3 is TGTGCCAGCAGCTTGGTTCGGACTAGAGCCAATGAGCAGTTCTTC. This codes for CASSLVRTRANEQFF.

In its sample, this clonotype was seen many times. The V and J genes are TRBV11-2 and TRBJ1-1; weak D call: TRBD1 (5 bases). Trimming cost V 8 bases and J 0 bases, with 16 bases left between them. The germline CDR1 and CDR2 sequences are SGHAT and FQNNGV. The CDR3 runs to 15 residues. This CDR3 reads CASRPGKGMNTEAFF. Written as DNA, the CDR3 is TGTGCCAGCCGCCCAGGGAAGGGAATGAACACTGAAGCTTTCTTT.

This clonotype was observed many times. The genes are TRBV4-3 and TRBJ2-5; D remains unclear. V was pared by 0 bases and J by 5 bases, with 4 bases between. Germline CDR1 is LGHNA and CDR2 is YSLEER. This CDR3 has 12 residues. CDR3 protein: CASSQDFETQYF. The CDR3 DNA is TGCGCCAGCAGCCAAGATTTTGAGACCCAGTACTTC.